This record concerns one T cell receptor beta chain sequence. Antigen: not known. This specimen comes from a study of OX40 agonist ivuxolimab in advanced cancers. Study in general: While on treatment, patients had intravenous ivuxolimab at 0.01 to 10 mg/kg every 2 weeks. Three patients, one with hepatocellular carcinoma and two with cutaneous melanoma, responded partially.

Measured with immunoSEQ multiplex PCR; TCRdb has only the in-frame clones, and not every one. The sample comprises 30,000 or so clones, 80% to 90% of which are singletons, and more than 30% rests with the top ten. V was clipped by 2 bases and J by 4 bases, with 9 bases between them. Looked up from germline, CDR1 is MNHEY and CDR2 is SMNVEV (reference sequence). CDR3 size: 14 residues. Findings of the study overall: The authors did not determine the antigen specificity of the expanded peripheral T cells.

The sequencing here drew on CD4+ or CD8+ T cells sorted from blood, taken in a trial of the OX40 agonist ivuxolimab. J is TRBJ2-1 and V is TRBV27, with D hard to call. This clonotype originated in an adult with an advanced solid tumor such as melanoma, head and neck, liver or kidney cancer. The CDR3 sequence is CASSLGLGYNEQFF. The CDR3 nucleotides are TGTGCCAGCAGTTTAGGGCTAGGTTACAATGAGCAGTTCTTC.